One and the same sample provided the 8 T cell receptor beta chains below, sequenced in a study of T cells in Graves' hyperthyroidism and ophthalmopathy. Amplified TCR beta CDR3 regions came from RNA transcripts. Primed by the HTBI set, a first-round RT-PCR was run on the TCR CDR3. Using its own MiXCR run on the multiplex PCR reads, TCRdb lists one record per CDR3 protein. Here the sample spans under 700,000 distinct CDR3 sequences, about 45% being singletons. The sequenced material came from peripheral blood or thyroid tissue (not recorded which). Source of these receptors: a woman between 18 and 30 years old with Graves' hyperthyroidism.

The chain combines TRBV5-6 with TRBJ1-3; maybe TRBD1 (5 bases). Trimming took 3 bases from V and 4 from J, leaving 11 bases between them. The CDR3 has 14 residues. Germline CDR1 SGHDT, CDR2 YYEEEE. CDR3 sequence (DNA): TGTGCCAGCAGCTGGGGGGACGACGGAAACACCATATATTTT. This sequence encodes CASSWGDDGNTIYF.

The rearrangement uses TRBV25-1 and TRBJ2-7, with D possibly being TRBD2 (6 bases). This CDR3 is 15 amino acids long. The V end lost 4 bases, the J end lost 5 bases, and 18 bases lay between the germline ends. Germline loops: CDR1 MGHDK, CDR2 SYGVNS. The CDR3 loop is CASSGLVQPLHEQYF. The CDR3 DNA reads as TGTGCCAGCAGTGGACTAGTTCAGCCTCTCCACGAGCAGTACTTC.

The sample holds many counts of this clonotype. Just one base apart from a much larger clone, this may be a read error. The chain combines TRBV9 with TRBJ1-2; TRBD1 matches at 7 bases. The junction had 2 bases not matched to a gene; V was cut back by 3 bases and J by 3 bases. Germline V lookup: CDR1 SGDLS, CDR2 YYNGEE. The CDR3 is 13 amino acids. The DNA of the CDR3 is TGTGCCAGCAGCGACGGGACAGACTATGGCTACACCTTC. Its protein is CASSDGTDYGYTF. The full variable domain, in which reference TRBV9 and TRBJ1-2 provide the parts outside the CDR3, is DSGVTQTPKHLITATGQRVTLRCSPRSGDLSVYWYQQSLDQGLQFLIQYYNGEERAKGNILERFSAQQFPDLHSELNLSSLELGDSALYFCASSDGTDYGYTFGSGTRLTVV.

This clonotype has at least ten counts. This chain connects TRBV7-3 to TRBJ2-5; D unresolved. CDR3 length: 11 residues. Germline CDR1 is SGHTA and CDR2 is FQGTGA. Trimming left V 8 bases short and J 0 bases short, with 4 bases between. The CDR3 DNA sequence: TGTGCCAGCCCCGACCAAGAGACCCAGTACTTC. This encodes CASPDQETQYF.

As concerns this clonotype: A junction boundary mismatches the germline segment, possibly from a read error. J is TRBJ1-1 and V is TRBV7-3; tentatively, D is TRBD1 (6 bases). Germline V gene sequence: CDR1 SGHTA, CDR2 FQGTGA. This CDR3 is 12 amino acids long. CDR3 protein: CASSLGHAEAFF. CDR3 DNA sequence: TGTGCCAGCAGCTTGGGACATGCTGAAGCCTTCTTT.

The genes are TRBV2 and TRBJ2-3; D is undetermined. Per the germline V gene, CDR1 is SNHLY and CDR2 is FYNNEI. CDR3 length equals 11 residues. Trimming took 8 bases from V and 8 from J, leaving 11 bases between them. The CDR3 DNA sequence: TGTGCCAGCCACGTGCTCGGTACGCAGTATTTT. The encoded protein is CASHVLGTQYF.

This clonotype was seen ten or more times. V is TRBV7-2 and J is TRBJ1-1; 7 nucleotides line up with TRBD1. Germline CDR1 reads SGHTA; CDR2 reads FQGNSA. V dropped 1 base and J dropped 7; count of bases not matched to a gene: 3. The CDR3 totals 13 residues. CDR3 nucleotide sequence: TGTGCCAGCAGCTTAGGACAGGGCAATGAAGCTTTCTTT. Translation: CASSLGQGNEAFF.

This clonotype was found once. The chain links TRBV10-3 to TRBJ2-7; 10 bases are a match to TRBD2. Trimming cost V 6 bases and J 6 bases; bases outside gene matches: 11. The V gene's germline CDR1 is ENHRY and CDR2 SYGVKD. The CDR3 length is 15 residues. The CDR3 nucleotides read TGTGCCATCAGCACTTACACTAGCGGGACGTTCGAGCAGTACTTC. Translation gives CAISTYTSGTFEQYF.